The clone carrying this TCR beta chain has only a few counts. Alpha and beta chains were covered, as first-strand cDNA relied on TRAV- and TRBV-specific primers. It was with a constant-region primer and a V-primer adapter that TCRs were amplified over about 19 PCR cycles. One entry per CDR3 protein, called by TCRdb with MiXCR from the reads. The sample lists around 11,000 distinct CDR3 sequences, about half occurring once. The sample comes from a study of low-dose radiotherapy and immunotherapy resistance in tumors. Study-wide context: A total of 13 Gy over 26 weeks was given to Cohort 2 as 1 Gy per fraction every two weeks.

V shed 5 bases, J shed 8 bases, and the junction held 3 bases outside the gene matches. Germline CDR1 reads MRHNA; CDR2 reads SNTAGT. The CDR3 length is 13 residues. The receptor comes from a human donor with advanced metastatic prostate, ovarian, gallbladder or colorectal cancer (not recorded which). This table probably holds off-target reads from a library built for another chain. This chain connects TRBV6-4 to TRBJ2-1, with 10 bases identical to TRBD1. The CDR3 coding sequence is TGTGCCAGCAGTCGGGACAGGGGTGATGAGCAGTTCTTC. This sequence encodes CASSRDRGDEQFF.